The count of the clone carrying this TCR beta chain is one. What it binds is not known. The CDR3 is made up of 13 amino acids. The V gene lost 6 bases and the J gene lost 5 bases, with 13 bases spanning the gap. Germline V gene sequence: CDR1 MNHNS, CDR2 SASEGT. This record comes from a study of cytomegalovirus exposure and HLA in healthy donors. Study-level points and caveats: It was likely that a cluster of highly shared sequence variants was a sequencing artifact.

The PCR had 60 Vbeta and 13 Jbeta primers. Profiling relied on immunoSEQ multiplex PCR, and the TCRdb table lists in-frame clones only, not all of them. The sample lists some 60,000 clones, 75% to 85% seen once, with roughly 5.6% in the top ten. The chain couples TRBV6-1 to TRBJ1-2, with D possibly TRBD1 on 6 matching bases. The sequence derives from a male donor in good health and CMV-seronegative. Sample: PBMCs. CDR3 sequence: CASSEDSSYGYTF. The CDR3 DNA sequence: TGTGCCAGCAGCGAGGACAGTTCATATGGCTACACCTTC.